This TCR beta chain was retrieved from a study of OX40 agonist ivuxolimab in advanced cancers. The wider study: In this cohort, patients received ivuxolimab, an agonistic anti-OX40 (CD134) antibody.

Patients with autoimmune history or systemic immunosuppression were excluded. The repertoire was sequenced with immunoSEQ multiplex PCR; TCRdb's copy has only in-frame clones and lacks some. The sample has under 70,000 clones, 65% to 85% seen once. About this clone itself: As yet, its antigen is unknown.

The study, taken as a whole, reports: Some of the nonresponding patients also showed low levels of normalized T-cell clonal expansion.

This CDR3 has 13 amino acids. CDR1 and CDR2 (germline): LNHDA, SQIVND (reference sequence). V lost 6 bases and J 4 bases, leaving 12 bases between the germline ends. The rearrangement links TRBV19 to TRBJ1-1; D is undetermined. The clonotype comes from an adult with an advanced solid tumor such as melanoma, head and neck, liver or kidney cancer. The sequences come from CD4+ or CD8+ T cells sorted from blood, collected in a trial of the OX40 agonist ivuxolimab. The CDR3 DNA follows: TGTGCCAGTAGCCAACAGTGGACCACTGAAGCTTTCTTT. This encodes CASSQQWTTEAFF.